This T cell receptor (beta chain) appears in the sequencing data of a study of blood T cell repertoires in COVID-19. Clones were read by immunoSEQ multiplex PCR, and TCRdb kept only the in-frame ones, dropping some. The data show about 300,000 clones, 85% to 90% seen once. This CDR3 comprises 14 residues. CDR1 and CDR2 from the germline V gene are SGHAT and FQNNGV. The germline V and J ends were trimmed by 6 bases and 9 bases, with 15 bases remaining between them. Sequencing was performed on peripheral blood. V and J are TRBV11-2 and TRBJ1-6; a weak D match, TRBD1 (5 bases). This clonotype was sampled from a woman in her thirties with COVID-19, enrolled during active disease. The CDR3 coding sequence is TGTGCCAGCAGTAGCGGGCAGGGCCTTTCACCCCTCCACTTT. Amino acids: CASSSGQGLSPLHF.